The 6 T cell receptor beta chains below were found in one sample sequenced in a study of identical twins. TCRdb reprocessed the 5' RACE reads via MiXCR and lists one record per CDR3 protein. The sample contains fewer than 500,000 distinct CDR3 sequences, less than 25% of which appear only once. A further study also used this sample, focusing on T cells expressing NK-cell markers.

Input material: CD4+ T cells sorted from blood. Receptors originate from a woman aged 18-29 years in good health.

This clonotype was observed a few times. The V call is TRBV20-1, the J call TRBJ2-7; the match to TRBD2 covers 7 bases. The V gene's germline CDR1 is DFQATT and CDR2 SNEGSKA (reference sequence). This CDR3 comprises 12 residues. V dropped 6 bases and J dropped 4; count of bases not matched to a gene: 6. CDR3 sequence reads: CSAPTGGYEQYF. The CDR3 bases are TGCAGTGCCCCCACGGGGGGATACGAGCAGTACTTC.

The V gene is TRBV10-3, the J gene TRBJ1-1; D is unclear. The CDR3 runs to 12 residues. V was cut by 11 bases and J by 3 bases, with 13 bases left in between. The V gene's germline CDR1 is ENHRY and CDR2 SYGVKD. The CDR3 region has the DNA TGTGCCCTCTCGGACGGGTACACTGAAGCTTTCTTT. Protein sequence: CALSDGYTEAFF.

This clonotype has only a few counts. The CDR3 loop is CATSRDWAGGNHEQYF. In DNA form, the CDR3 reads TGTGCCACCAGCAGAGATTGGGCAGGGGGCAACCACGAGCAGTACTTC. The rearrangement uses TRBV15 and TRBJ2-7, with TRBD1 identical over 8 bases. Trimming cost V 0 bases and J 5 bases; bases outside gene matches: 9. This CDR3 is 16 amino acids long. Germline CDR1 LNHNV, CDR2 YYDKDF (reference sequence). The full variable domain, rest sourced from reference TRBV15 and TRBJ2-7, is DAMVIQNPRYQVTQFGKPVTLSCSQTLNHNVMYWYQQKSSQAPKLLFHYYDKDFNNEADTPDNFQSRRPNTSFCFLDIRSPGLGDTAMYLCATSRDWAGGNHEQYFGPGTRLTVT.

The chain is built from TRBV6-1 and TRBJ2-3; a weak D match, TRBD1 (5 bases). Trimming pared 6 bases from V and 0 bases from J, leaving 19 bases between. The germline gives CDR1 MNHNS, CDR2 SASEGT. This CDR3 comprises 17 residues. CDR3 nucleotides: TGTGCCAGCAGAGGGCCTAGACAGCCCTCTAGCACAGATACGCAGTATTTT. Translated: CASRGPRQPSSTDTQYF.

This CDR3 reads CASSSRLADFNEQFF. Written as DNA, the CDR3 is TGTGCCAGCAGCTCCCGACTAGCGGATTTTAATGAGCAGTTCTTC. The gene calls are TRBV7-9 and TRBJ2-1; TRBD2 agrees at 9 bases. J gave up 7 bases and V 4 bases, and 8 bases lay outside the gene matches. The CDR3 length is 15 residues. The germline V gene encodes CDR1 SEHNR and CDR2 FQNEAQ (reference sequence).

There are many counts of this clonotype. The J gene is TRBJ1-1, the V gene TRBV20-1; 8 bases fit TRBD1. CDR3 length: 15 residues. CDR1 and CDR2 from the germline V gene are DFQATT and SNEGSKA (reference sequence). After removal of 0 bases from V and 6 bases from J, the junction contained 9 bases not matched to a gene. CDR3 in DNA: TGCAGTGCTAGAGATCTTGGGGGGACAGGCTCTGAAGCTTTCTTT. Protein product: CSARDLGGTGSEAFF.